This T cell receptor beta chain was sequenced in a study of OX40 agonist ivuxolimab in advanced cancers. Some clones are missing from TCRdb's copy, which holds only in-frame ones; the method was immunoSEQ multiplex PCR. The profile shows over 10,000 clones, around 84% of them singletons. Excluded were patients having autoimmune disease history or systemic immunosuppression. The germline CDR1 and CDR2 sequences are MNHNY and SVGAGI (reference sequence). The CDR3 covers 15 residues. V shed 10 bases, J shed 0 bases, and the junction held 5 bases outside the gene matches. This clone is large within its sample.

V gene TRBV6-6 combines with J gene TRBJ2-7, with 14 nucleotides matching TRBD2. The receptor's source is an adult with an advanced solid tumor such as melanoma, head and neck, liver or kidney cancer. The source material was CD4+ or CD8+ T cells sorted from blood, sampled in a trial of the OX40 agonist ivuxolimab. The CDR3 sequence is CATAGTSGSSYEQYF. The CDR3, as DNA: TGTGCCACGGCCGGGACTAGCGGGAGCTCCTACGAGCAGTACTTC.